Listed here is a single T cell receptor (beta chain). Its antigen is currently unknown. This sample was included in a study of cytomegalovirus exposure and HLA in healthy donors. While unrecorded immune exposures were likely, the donors were nominally healthy when sampled. The study's findings and limits: Sequencing likely produced, as an artifact, a cluster of highly shared sequence variants. Later analysis showed TCR association rates varying by HLA locus, highest for DRB1 and lowest for HLA-C.

60 Vbeta and 13 Jbeta primers were used in PCR. The table came from immunoSEQ multiplex PCR; TCRdb's copy has only in-frame clones and leaves some out. Of about 190,000 clones listed, more than 75% are singletons. This CDR3 comprises 17 residues. The sequencing sample was made of PBMCs. This chain uses TRBV21-1 with TRBJ2-7; the DNA was not compared with TRBD2, the D call given in the table. TRBV21-1 is an annotated pseudogene. The receptor comes from a woman aged 25 to 45 in good health and CMV-seropositive. The CDR3 loop is CASSTKTSGSPSYEQYF. CDR3 bases: TGTGCCAGCAGCACTAAGACTAGCGGGTCCCCTTCCTACGAGCAGTACTTC.